These T cell receptor beta chains were read from a single sample in a study of blood T cells in healthy people across ages. In TCRdb, the 5' RACE reads were re-called with MiXCR into one record per CDR3 protein. The sample yields 650,000 to 1,000,000 distinct CDR3 sequences, 46% seen once. Source material: blood. These receptors were taken from a man of 80 years or more in good health. Both conserved end residues are part of each CDR3. A D gene is named only where the DNA matches it firmly. Only some rows state a clone size, as once, few, many or a class for expanded clones.

>15|.|TRBJ2-7|.|TRBV9
CASSVGEGRFYEQYF
TGTGCCAGCAGCGTAGGTGAGGGACGGTTCTACGAGCAGTACTTC
>16|.|TRBJ2-5|TRBD2|TRBV28
CASSPWTSGVGKTQYF
TGTGCCAGCAGTCCTTGGACTAGCGGAGTGGGAAAGACCCAGTACTTC
>12|.|TRBJ2-7|.|TRBV12-3/TRBV12-4
CANSPGSYEQYF
TGTGCCAACAGCCCGGGGAGTTACGAGCAGTACTTC
>14|few|TRBJ2-7|.|TRBV15
CATSRDGAVREQYF
TGTGCCACCAGCAGAGATGGGGCAGTCCGGGAGCAGTACTTC
>14|.|TRBJ1-3|.|TRBV20-1
CSAPRQKSGNTIYF
TGCAGTGCCCCTCGACAGAAATCTGGAAACACCATATATTTT
>14|once|TRBJ2-3|TRBD2|TRBV12-3/TRBV12-4
CASSGRAGADTQYF
TGTGCCAGCAGTGGACGAGCGGGGGCAGATACGCAGTATTTT
>13|.|TRBJ2-7|TRBD2|TRBV5-1
CASSEGLVNEQYF
TGCGCCAGCAGCGAGGGACTAGTAAACGAGCAGTACTTC
>10|.|TRBJ1-2|.|TRBV9
CASGERGYTF
TGTGCCAGCGGCGAACGCGGCTACACCTTC
>15|.|TRBJ2-3|.|TRBV12-3/TRBV12-4
CASSFQVWATDTQYF
TGTGCCAGCAGTTTTCAGGTCTGGGCCACAGATACGCAGTATTTT
>15|.|TRBJ1-5|.|TRBV16
CASSSGVGGNQPQHF
TGTGCCAGCAGCTCAGGCGTGGGGGGCAATCAGCCTCAGCATTTT
>15|.|TRBJ2-6|TRBD1|TRBV28
CASRMTGSGANVLTF
TGTGCCAGCAGAATGACAGGGTCCGGGGCCAACGTCCTGACTTTC
>15|few|TRBJ2-5|TRBD2|TRBV12-3/TRBV12-4
CASSRGTSGGETQYF
TGTGCCAGCAGTAGGGGGACTAGCGGGGGAGAGACCCAGTACTTC
>15|.|TRBJ2-2|.|TRBV12-3/TRBV12-4
CASSQTDSNTGELFF
TGTGCCAGCAGTCAGACAGATTCGAACACCGGGGAGCTGTTTTTT
>17|many|TRBJ2-1|TRBD2|TRBV6-2/TRBV6-3
CASRPGVGLAALDEQFF
TGTGCCAGCAGGCCGGGGGTCGGGCTAGCGGCATTGGATGAGCAGTTCTTC
>16|few|TRBJ2-3|.|TRBV5-1
CASSPNTRGQTDTQYF
TGCGCCAGCAGCCCCAATACCAGGGGACAAACAGATACGCAGTATTTT
>12|few|TRBJ2-3|.|TRBV20-1
CSALDSLDTQYF
TGCAGTGCGCTGGACTCCCTGGATACGCAGTATTTT
>16|.|TRBJ1-1|.|TRBV27
CASNYGGYGMNIEAFF
TGTGCCAGCAACTATGGGGGATACGGAATGAACATTGAAGCTTTCTTT
>18|many|TRBJ2-1|.|TRBV5-1
CASSYLSGGAREYNEQFF
TGCGCCAGCAGCTACCTTAGCGGAGGGGCTAGAGAGTACAATGAGCAGTTCTTC
>12|many|TRBJ2-7|.|TRBV29-1
CSVLQGPREQYF
TGCAGCGTTCTACAGGGCCCCCGGGAGCAGTACTTC
>16|.|TRBJ2-7|TRBD1|TRBV4-1
CASSQATGTVNYEQYF
TGCGCCAGCAGCCAGGCCACCGGGACAGTGAACTACGAGCAGTACTTC
>19|.|TRBJ2-7|TRBD2|TRBV27
CASSLRWAGLAGEAYEQYF
TGTGCCAGCAGTTTAAGGTGGGCGGGACTAGCGGGAGAGGCCTACGAGCAGTACTTC
>14|.|TRBJ1-1|.|TRBV5-6
CASSLQALYTEAFF
TGTGCCAGCAGCTTGCAAGCCCTTTACACTGAAGCTTTCTTT
>12|.|TRBJ2-5|.|TRBV29-1
CGGRTLEETQYF
TGCGGCGGCCGGACTCTTGAAGAGACCCAGTACTTC
>14|.|TRBJ1-2|.|TRBV4-2
CASSQERWNYGYTF
TGTGCCAGCAGCCAAGAGCGGTGGAACTATGGCTACACCTTC
>15|.|TRBJ2-7|TRBD1|TRBV9
CASSVETGGFYEQYF
TGTGCCAGCAGCGTAGAGACAGGGGGCTTCTACGAGCAGTACTTC
>13|many|TRBJ2-2|.|TRBV9
CASSAEHAGELFF
TGTGCCAGCAGCGCAGAACATGCCGGGGAGCTGTTTTTT
>15|.|TRBJ2-5|.|TRBV28
CASSLAGGGKETQYF
TGTGCCAGCAGTTTAGCCGGAGGCGGGAAAGAGACCCAGTACTTC
>17|few|TRBJ1-5|.|TRBV7-8
CASSLRSTDYSNQPQHF
TGTGCCAGCAGCTTACGGTCGACAGATTATAGCAATCAGCCCCAGCATTTT
>13|.|TRBJ2-7|TRBD1|TRBV20-1
CSASPRGLYEQYF
TGCAGTGCTAGCCCGAGGGGGCTCTACGAGCAGTACTTC
>17|few|TRBJ2-4|TRBD1|TRBV6-2/TRBV6-3
CASSSQKQGATKNIQYF
TGTGCCAGCAGTTCCCAGAAACAGGGGGCTACCAAAAACATTCAGTACTTC
>14|once|TRBJ2-4|TRBD1|TRBV11-2
CASSLTGGQNIQYF
TGTGCCAGCAGTCTGACAGGGGGTCAAAACATTCAGTACTTC
>17|.|TRBJ2-1|TRBD2|TRBV28
CASSLPGTSSSYNEQFF
TGTGCCAGCAGTTTACCCGGGACTAGCTCTTCCTACAATGAGCAGTTCTTC
>17|many|TRBJ2-1|TRBD1|TRBV29-1
CSVGSPSEGQGIGRQFF
TGCAGCGTCGGATCCCCCTCGGAGGGACAGGGTATCGGTAGACAGTTCTTC
>16|.|TRBJ2-2|.|TRBV2
CASTAKVAANTGELFF
TGTGCCAGCACCGCTAAAGTAGCCGCGAACACCGGGGAGCTGTTTTTT
>14|many|TRBJ2-7|TRBD2|TRBV7-3
CASSLAGGVYEQYF
TGTGCCAGCAGCTTAGCGGGGGGCGTATACGAGCAGTACTTC
>15|few|TRBJ1-5|.|TRBV7-2
CASSPRVDLNQPQHF
TGTGCCAGCAGCCCTCGGGTTGATCTCAATCAGCCCCAGCATTTT
>12|.|TRBJ2-1|.|TRBV11-2
CASTLEGYEQFF
TGTGCCAGCACCCTAGAAGGGTATGAGCAGTTCTTC
>14|.|TRBJ2-5|TRBD1|TRBV2
CASSESNPGQSPYF
TGTGCCAGCAGTGAATCAAACCCGGGACAGAGCCCGTACTTC
>15|.|TRBJ1-5|.|TRBV21-1
CAIPYRGESNQPQHF
TGTGCCATACCTTATCGGGGGGAGAGCAATCAGCCCCAGCATTTT
>13|.|TRBJ2-1|.|TRBV7-2
CASSHATAQTQFF
TGTGCCAGCAGTCACGCGACGGCGCAGACCCAGTTCTTC
>16|few|TRBJ1-3|TRBD1|TRBV7-2
CASSYAGGSSGNTIYF
TGTGCCAGCAGCTACGCAGGGGGCTCCTCTGGAAACACCATATATTTT
>14|.|TRBJ2-1|TRBD2|TRBV27
CASSRTSLNNEQFF
TGTGCCAGCAGTCGGACTAGCCTTAACAATGAGCAGTTCTTC
>14|few|TRBJ2-7|.|TRBV29-1
CSVEGTERTYEQYF
TGCAGCGTTGAAGGGACCGAACGAACCTACGAGCAGTACTTC
>15|.|TRBJ2-7|.|TRBV18
CASSPQSQGGREQYF
TGTGCCAGCTCACCACAATCTCAGGGTGGTCGCGAGCAGTACTTC
>14|few|TRBJ2-7|.|TRBV9
CASSAGMINYEQYF
TGTGCCAGCAGCGCCGGGATGATTAACTACGAGCAGTACTTC
>16|.|TRBJ2-4|.|TRBV21-1
CASSKVLTATKNIQYF
TGTGCCAGCAGCAAAGTTTTGACAGCCACCAAAAACATTCAGTACTTC
>13|.|TRBJ2-1|.|TRBV29-1
CSVEGPSGNEQFF
TGCAGCGTTGAAGGTCCCTCTGGCAATGAGCAGTTCTTC
>15|.|TRBJ2-1|TRBD2|TRBV7-2
CASSPRTSGSHEQFF
TGTGCCAGCAGCCCCCGGACTAGCGGGAGTCATGAGCAGTTCTTC
>14|.|TRBJ2-1|.|TRBV7-9
CASSLAKNYNEQFF
TGTGCCAGCAGCTTAGCTAAGAATTACAATGAGCAGTTCTTC
>12|many|TRBJ2-1|.|TRBV28
CASSQEYNEQFF
TGTGCCAGCAGCCAGGAGTACAATGAGCAGTTCTTC
>13|.|TRBJ1-5|TRBD1|TRBV23-1
CANLGQFNQPQHF
TGCGCCAACTTGGGACAGTTCAATCAGCCCCAGCATTTT
>14|once|TRBJ1-3|.|TRBV19
CASSMTCSGNTIYF
TGTGCCAGTAGTATGACCTGCTCTGGAAACACCATATATTTT
>14|.|TRBJ1-2|.|TRBV20-1
CSAFSQGGNSGYTF
TGCAGTGCCTTTTCCCAGGGAGGGAATTCTGGCTACACCTTC
>14|.|TRBJ1-2|TRBD1|TRBV13
CASSLMGQEYGYTF
TGTGCCAGCAGCTTAATGGGACAGGAGTATGGCTACACCTTC
>11|.|TRBJ2-1|.|TRBV27
CASRRKGEQFF
TGTGCCAGCCGCAGGAAAGGCGAGCAGTTCTTC
>13|.|TRBJ2-1|.|TRBV20-1
CSARDGGLFEQFF
TGCAGTGCTAGAGACGGAGGACTGTTTGAGCAGTTCTTC
>13|.|TRBJ2-7|.|TRBV7-3
CASSFGPAYEQYF
TGTGCCAGCAGCTTCGGACCAGCCTACGAGCAGTACTTC
>16|.|TRBJ2-3|TRBD2|TRBV20-1
CSASNGASGIADTQYF
TGCAGTGCTTCAAATGGGGCTAGCGGGATTGCAGATACGCAGTATTTT